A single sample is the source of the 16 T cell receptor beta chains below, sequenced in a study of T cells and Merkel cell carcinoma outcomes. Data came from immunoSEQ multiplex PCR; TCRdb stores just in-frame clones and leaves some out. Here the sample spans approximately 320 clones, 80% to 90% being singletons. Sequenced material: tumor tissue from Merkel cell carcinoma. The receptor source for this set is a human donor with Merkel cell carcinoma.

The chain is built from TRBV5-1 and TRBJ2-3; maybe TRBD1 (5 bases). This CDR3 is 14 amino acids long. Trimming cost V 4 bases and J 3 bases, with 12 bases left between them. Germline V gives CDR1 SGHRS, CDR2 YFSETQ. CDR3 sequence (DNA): TGCGCCAGCAGCCAACAGGTTTTTACAGATACGCAGTATTTT. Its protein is CASSQQVFTDTQYF.

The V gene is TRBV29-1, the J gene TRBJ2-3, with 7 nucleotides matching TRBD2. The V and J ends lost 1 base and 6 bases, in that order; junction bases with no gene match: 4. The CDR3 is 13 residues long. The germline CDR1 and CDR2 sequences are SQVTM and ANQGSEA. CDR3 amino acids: CSVEAGGRDTQYF. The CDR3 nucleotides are TGCAGCGTTGAAGCGGGAGGTAGGGATACGCAGTATTTT.

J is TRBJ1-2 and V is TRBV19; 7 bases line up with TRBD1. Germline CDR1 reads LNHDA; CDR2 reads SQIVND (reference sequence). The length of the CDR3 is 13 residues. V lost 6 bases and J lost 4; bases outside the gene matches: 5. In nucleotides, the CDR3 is TGTGCCAGTAGACCGGGACAGCGCTATGGCTACACCTTC. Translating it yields CASRPGQRYGYTF.

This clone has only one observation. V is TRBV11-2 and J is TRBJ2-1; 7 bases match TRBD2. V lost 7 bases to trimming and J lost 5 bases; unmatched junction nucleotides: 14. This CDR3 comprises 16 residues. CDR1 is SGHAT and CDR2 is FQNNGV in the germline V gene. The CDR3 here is CASTRSSGLPHNEQFF. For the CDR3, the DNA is TGTGCCAGCACCCGCTCGTCGGGACTACCCCACAATGAGCAGTTCTTC. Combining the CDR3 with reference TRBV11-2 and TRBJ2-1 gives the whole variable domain EAGVAQSPRYKIIEKRQSVAFWCNPISGHATLYWYQQILGQGPKLLIQFQNNGVVDDSQLPKDRFSAERLKGVDSTLKIQPAKLEDSAVYLCASTRSSGLPHNEQFFGPGTRLTVL.

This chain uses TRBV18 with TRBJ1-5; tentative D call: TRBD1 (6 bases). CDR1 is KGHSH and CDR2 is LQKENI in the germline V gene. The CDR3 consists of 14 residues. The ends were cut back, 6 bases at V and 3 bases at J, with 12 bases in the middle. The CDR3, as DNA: TGTGCCAGCTCGGGAGGGACACCCAATCAGCCCCAGCATTTT. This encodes CASSGGTPNQPQHF.

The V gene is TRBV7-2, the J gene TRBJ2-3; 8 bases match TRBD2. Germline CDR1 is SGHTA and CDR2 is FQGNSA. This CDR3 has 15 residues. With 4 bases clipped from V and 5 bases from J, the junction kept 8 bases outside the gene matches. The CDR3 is CASSWGGLGRDTQYF. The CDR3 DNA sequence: TGTGCCAGCAGCTGGGGGGGACTAGGGCGAGATACGCAGTATTTT.

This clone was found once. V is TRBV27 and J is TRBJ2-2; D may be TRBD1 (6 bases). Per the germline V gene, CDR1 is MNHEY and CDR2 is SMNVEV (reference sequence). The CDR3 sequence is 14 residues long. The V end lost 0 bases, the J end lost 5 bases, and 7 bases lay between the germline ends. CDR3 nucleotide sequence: TGTGCCAGCAGTTTATCCAGGGGTACCGGGGAGCTGTTTTTT. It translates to CASSLSRGTGELFF.

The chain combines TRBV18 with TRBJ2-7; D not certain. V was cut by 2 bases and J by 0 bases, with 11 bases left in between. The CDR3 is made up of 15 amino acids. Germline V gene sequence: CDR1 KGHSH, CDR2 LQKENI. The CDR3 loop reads CASSPFGLLSYEQYF. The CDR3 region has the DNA TGTGCCAGCTCACCATTCGGATTACTCTCCTACGAGCAGTACTTC.

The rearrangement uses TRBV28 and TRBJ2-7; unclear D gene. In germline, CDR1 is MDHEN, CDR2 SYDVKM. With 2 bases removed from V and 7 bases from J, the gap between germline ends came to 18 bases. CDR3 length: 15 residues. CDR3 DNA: TGTGCCAGCAGTTTAGCCAGGAGTAGAATCGGGGAGCAGTACTTC. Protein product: CASSLARSRIGEQYF.

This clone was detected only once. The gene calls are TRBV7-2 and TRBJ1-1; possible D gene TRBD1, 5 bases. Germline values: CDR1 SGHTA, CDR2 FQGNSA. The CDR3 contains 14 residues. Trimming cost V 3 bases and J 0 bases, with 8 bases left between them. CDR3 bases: TGTGCCAGCAGCTTTCAGGGTGTGAACACTGAAGCTTTCTTT. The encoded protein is CASSFQGVNTEAFF.

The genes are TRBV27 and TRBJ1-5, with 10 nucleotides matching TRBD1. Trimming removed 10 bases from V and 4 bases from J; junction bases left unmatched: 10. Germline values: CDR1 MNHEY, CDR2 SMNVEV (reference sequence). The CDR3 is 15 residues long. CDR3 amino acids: CATRDRGWGNQPQHF. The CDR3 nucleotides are TGTGCCACCCGGGACAGGGGTTGGGGAAATCAGCCCCAGCATTTT.

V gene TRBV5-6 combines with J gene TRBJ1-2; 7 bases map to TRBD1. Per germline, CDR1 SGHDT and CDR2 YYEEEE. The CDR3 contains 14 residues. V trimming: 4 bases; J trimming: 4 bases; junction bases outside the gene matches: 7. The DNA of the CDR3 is TGTGCCAGCAGCAGGCCGGGACAGCTCTATGGCTACACCTTC. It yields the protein CASSRPGQLYGYTF. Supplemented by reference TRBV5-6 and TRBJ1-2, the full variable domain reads DAGVTQSPTHLIKTRGQQVTLRCSPKSGHDTVSWYQQALGQGPQFIFQYYEEEERQRGNFPDRFSGHQFPNYSSELNVNALLLGDSALYLCASSRPGQLYGYTFGSGTRLTVV.

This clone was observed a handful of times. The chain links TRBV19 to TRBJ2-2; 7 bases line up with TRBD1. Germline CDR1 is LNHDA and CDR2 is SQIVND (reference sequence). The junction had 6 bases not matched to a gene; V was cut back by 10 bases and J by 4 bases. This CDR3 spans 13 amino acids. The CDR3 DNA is TGTGCCATCTCGACAGGGCGCACCGGGGAGCTGTTTTTT. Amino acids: CAISTGRTGELFF.

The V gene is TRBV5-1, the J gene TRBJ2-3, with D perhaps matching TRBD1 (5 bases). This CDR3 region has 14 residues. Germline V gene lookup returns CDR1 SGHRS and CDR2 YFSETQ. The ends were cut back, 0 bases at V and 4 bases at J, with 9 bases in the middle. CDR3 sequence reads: CASSLGQISDTQYF. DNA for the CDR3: TGCGCCAGCAGCTTGGGACAGATCTCAGATACGCAGTATTTT. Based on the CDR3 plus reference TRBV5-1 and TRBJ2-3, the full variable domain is KAGVTQTPRYLIKTRGQQVTLSCSPISGHRSVSWYQQTPGQGLQFLFEYFSETQRNKGNFPGRFSGRQFSNSRSEMNVSTLELGDSALYLCASSLGQISDTQYFGPGTRLTVL.

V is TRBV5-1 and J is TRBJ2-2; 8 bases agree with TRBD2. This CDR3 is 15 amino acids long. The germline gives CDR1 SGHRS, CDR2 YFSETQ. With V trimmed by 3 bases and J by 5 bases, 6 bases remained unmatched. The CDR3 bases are TGCGCCAGCAGCTCTGAGACGGGGGGGACCGGGGAGCTGTTTTTT. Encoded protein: CASSSETGGTGELFF.

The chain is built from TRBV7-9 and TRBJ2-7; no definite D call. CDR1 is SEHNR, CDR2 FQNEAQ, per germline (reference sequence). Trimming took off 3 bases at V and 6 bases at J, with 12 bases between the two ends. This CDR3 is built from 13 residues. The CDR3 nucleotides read TGTGCCAGCAGCTTTGGCACCGGGCGCGAGCAGTACTTC. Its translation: CASSFGTGREQYF.